These 24 T cell receptor beta chains originate from one sample sequenced in a study of control samples from healthy donors and cancer patients. Sequencing was performed with immunoSEQ multiplex PCR; in TCRdb, only in-frame clones are kept and a portion is missing. The table has about 60,000 clones, under 95% seen once; the top ten hold around 1.7%. Sequenced material: PBMCs. Receptors originate from a man in his forties with colorectal cancer.

The J gene is TRBJ2-1, the V gene TRBV9; TRBD1 matches at 8 bases. The CDR3 is 15 amino acids. The V gene end was trimmed by 4 bases and the J gene end by 0 bases; junction bases not matched to a gene: 3. CDR1 is SGDLS and CDR2 is YYNGEE in the germline V gene. The chain's CDR3 is CASSQDRASYNEQFF. Written as DNA, the CDR3 is TGTGCCAGCAGCCAGGACAGGGCCTCCTACAATGAGCAGTTCTTC.

The chain has TRBV7-9 and TRBJ1-6; D gene uncertain. Trimming left V 6 bases short and J 9 bases short, with 12 bases between. Germline lookup yields CDR1 SEHNR and CDR2 FQNEAQ (reference sequence). This CDR3 region has 13 residues. CDR3 in DNA: TGTGCCAGCAGGGGCCTCCTCGGTTCACCCCTCCACTTT. Its protein product is CASRGLLGSPLHF.

The V call is TRBV6-2 or TRBV6-3, the J call TRBJ2-3, with TRBD2 matching over 7 bases. This CDR3 comprises 19 residues. The germline gives CDR1 MNHEY, CDR2 SVGEGT. The V and J ends lost 0 bases and 7 bases, in that order; junction bases with no gene match: 19. The CDR3 nucleotides are TGTGCCAGCAGTTACTCGATTCTGAGAGCGGGGTCCCTCAGGTATACGCAGTATTTT. It codes for CASSYSILRAGSLRYTQYF.

V usage is TRBV5-8 and J usage is TRBJ1-2; the match to TRBD1 covers 10 bases. Germline V gives CDR1 SGHTS, CDR2 YDEGEE. After removal of 4 bases from V and 0 bases from J, the junction contained 9 bases not matched to a gene. The CDR3 has 17 amino acids. DNA of the CDR3: TGTGCCAGCAGCGGAGGACAGGGGGTGGTTTCTAACTATGGCTACACCTTC. Residues: CASSGGQGVVSNYGYTF.

This rearrangement joins TRBV30 to TRBJ2-7; 8 nucleotides align to TRBD1. Germline V lookup: CDR1 GTSNPN, CDR2 SVGIG (reference sequence). Trimming removed 1 base from V and 3 bases from J; junction bases left unmatched: 5. There are 14 residues in the CDR3. This chain's CDR3 is CAWSGDRGDYEQYF. The DNA for the CDR3 is TGTGCCTGGAGTGGAGACAGGGGAGACTACGAGCAGTACTTC.

This clone was counted a single time. Sequence at one end of the junction differs from germline and may be a read error. The chain joins TRBV6-5 to TRBJ1-3; no firm D call. Germline CDR1 MNHEY, CDR2 SVGAGI. The CDR3 extends over 10 amino acids. The CDR3 DNA reads TGTGCCAGCAGTTACGAGCAGGACCGGTTT. This sequence encodes CASSYEQDRF.

The chain couples TRBV14 to TRBJ2-1; 7 positions match TRBD2. Germline CDR1 SGHDN, CDR2 FVKESK. Trimming at V came to 6 bases and at J to 2 bases, leaving 16 bases not matched to a gene. The CDR3 is made up of 18 amino acids. The chain's CDR3 is CASRGEDAGRGAYNEQFF. For the CDR3, the DNA is TGTGCCAGCAGAGGAGAGGATGCGGGGAGGGGCGCCTACAATGAGCAGTTCTTC.

The chain uses TRBV18 and TRBJ2-1, with D unclear. Germline-derived CDR1 and CDR2 are KGHSH and LQKENI. The CDR3 loop spans 14 amino acids. V was shortened by 0 bases and J by 8 bases, with 11 bases between the two germline ends. CDR3 DNA sequence: TGTGCCAGCTCACCACCGGTGATTTTACATGAGCAGTTCTTC. Translation gives CASSPPVILHEQFF. Supplemented by reference TRBV18 and TRBJ2-1, the full variable domain reads NAGVMQNPRHLVRRRGQEARLRCSPMKGHSHVYWYRQLPEEGLKFMVYLQKENIIDESGMPKERFSAEFPKEGPSILRIQQVVRGDSAAYFCASSPPVILHEQFFGPGTRLTVL.

The V gene is TRBV19, the J gene TRBJ1-5, with unresolved D. Germline CDR1 reads LNHDA; CDR2 reads SQIVND (reference sequence). There are 15 residues in the CDR3. Trimming removed 6 bases at V and 2 bases at J, with 14 bases between. The CDR3 protein is CASSPGGLGNQPQHF. DNA of the CDR3: TGTGCCAGTAGCCCAGGAGGGTTGGGCAATCAGCCCCAGCATTTT.

The rearrangement joins TRBV7-2 to TRBJ1-2; D not resolved. V was cut by 0 bases and J by 5 bases, with 16 bases left in between. The CDR3 extends over 16 amino acids. The germline gives CDR1 SGHTA, CDR2 FQGNSA. The CDR3 loop is CASSLANIRGNYGYTF. CDR3 nucleotide sequence: TGTGCCAGCAGCTTAGCGAATATTCGAGGGAATTATGGCTACACCTTC.

This CDR3 is CASRRETEAFF. The CDR3 coding sequence is TGCGCCAGTCGCAGGGAAACTGAAGCTTTCTTT. This chain joins TRBV5-1 and TRBJ1-1; D possibly corresponds to TRBD1 (5 bases). Trimming shortened V by 8 bases and J by 5 bases, and 10 bases separated the two germline ends. The CDR3 has 11 residues. Germline CDR1 is SGHRS and CDR2 is YFSETQ.

CDR3 in DNA: TGTGCCAGCAGTTACTCCGGGGGTGTGATCTATGGCTACACCTTC. As protein: CASSYSGGVIYGYTF. J is TRBJ1-2 and V is TRBV6-5; a weak D match, TRBD1 (5 bases). Germline V CDR1 and CDR2: MNHEY, SVGAGI. V shed 0 bases and J shed 4 bases, with 12 bases lying between them. The CDR3 runs 15 residues.

The chain couples TRBV7-8 to TRBJ1-6; 9 nucleotides match TRBD1. The CDR3 is made up of 17 amino acids. The germline V gene encodes CDR1 SGHVS and CDR2 FQNEAQ. With 5 bases clipped from V and 1 base from J, the junction kept 6 bases outside the gene matches. CDR3 sequence: CASSLGTGTSYNSPLHF. DNA for the CDR3: TGTGCCAGCAGCCTTGGGACAGGGACTTCCTATAATTCACCCCTCCACTTT.

This clone was recorded once. The chain recombines TRBV19 with TRBJ1-4; D is undetermined. The CDR3 length is 13 residues. Trimming cost V 5 bases and J 8 bases, with 12 bases left between them. Per germline, CDR1 LNHDA and CDR2 SQIVND (reference sequence). CDR3 in amino acids: CASSWRLGEKLFF. The CDR3 DNA reads TGTGCCAGTAGTTGGCGTTTGGGGGAAAAACTGTTTTTT.

The chain employs TRBV5-8 and TRBJ2-2, with D unresolved. CDR1 and CDR2 from the germline V gene are SGHTS and YDEGEE. This CDR3 has 14 residues. Between the trimmed V and J ends, which lost 4 bases and 2 bases, there was a span of 9 bases. The CDR3 sequence is CASSVRSNTGELFF. The CDR3 DNA reads as TGTGCCAGCAGCGTGAGGAGTAACACCGGGGAGCTGTTTTTT.

The chain couples TRBV6-5 to TRBJ1-1; possibly TRBD1 for D (5 bases). V lost 2 bases, J lost 1 base, and 8 bases lay in between. The CDR3 consists of 14 residues. Germline V CDR1 and CDR2: MNHEY, SVGAGI. This CDR3 is CASSYNRPNTEAFF. CDR3 DNA: TGTGCCAGCAGTTACAACAGGCCGAACACTGAAGCTTTCTTT.

J is TRBJ1-1 and V is TRBV20-1; D remains ambiguous. The length of the CDR3 is 14 residues. With 3 bases removed from V and 1 base from J, the gap between germline ends came to 12 bases. CDR1 and CDR2 (germline): DFQATT, SNEGSKA (reference sequence). The CDR3 DNA sequence: TGCAGTGCTAGTGTCGCCAGGTGGAACACTGAAGCTTTCTTT. Its translation: CSASVARWNTEAFF.

The V call is TRBV18, the J call TRBJ1-3; D might be TRBD1 (6 bases). The CDR3 covers 16 residues. The V and J ends lost 0 bases and 3 bases respectively, with 12 bases between them. The germline V gene has CDR1 KGHSH and CDR2 LQKENI. CDR3: CASSPPQGWSGNTIYF. The CDR3 DNA sequence: TGTGCCAGCTCACCACCGCAGGGGTGGAGTGGAAACACCATATATTTT. The variable domain in full, completed from reference TRBV18 and TRBJ1-3, reads NAGVMQNPRHLVRRRGQEARLRCSPMKGHSHVYWYRQLPEEGLKFMVYLQKENIIDESGMPKERFSAEFPKEGPSILRIQQVVRGDSAAYFCASSPPQGWSGNTIYFGEGSWLTVV.

The chain recombines TRBV27 with TRBJ2-5; D is ambiguous. Trimming took off 5 bases at V and 5 bases at J, with 21 bases between the two ends. The germline CDR1 and CDR2 sequences are MNHEY and SMNVEV (reference sequence). The CDR3 is 16 residues long. The CDR3 protein is CASSPTWILVFETQYF. The CDR3 DNA follows: TGTGCCAGCAGTCCGACTTGGATCCTCGTCTTTGAGACCCAGTACTTC.

This clone has only one observation. V usage is TRBV6-5 and J usage is TRBJ2-7; TRBD1 matches at 7 bases. The V and J ends lost 7 bases and 6 bases, in that order; junction bases with no gene match: 9. The CDR3 extends over 13 amino acids. Looked up from germline, CDR1 is MNHEY and CDR2 is SVGAGI. The CDR3 DNA is TGTGCCAGCACTTCGACAGGGTTAAGCGAGCAGTACTTC. It yields the protein CASTSTGLSEQYF.

The chain couples TRBV7-2 to TRBJ1-1; D possibly corresponds to TRBD1 (5 bases). The V gene lost 4 bases and the J gene lost 1 base, with 16 bases spanning the gap. Germline values: CDR1 SGHTA, CDR2 FQGNSA. The CDR3 loop spans 16 amino acids. The CDR3 region has the DNA TGTGCCAGCAGCTCCTTTCCAAGGGGCACGAACACTGAAGCTTTCTTT. Its protein is CASSSFPRGTNTEAFF.

This sequence joins TRBV7-2 and TRBJ2-7; 8 nucleotides align to TRBD1. The CDR3 is 16 residues long. The germline gives CDR1 SGHTA, CDR2 FQGNSA. Unmatched junction bases numbered 6, after V lost 0 bases and J lost 2 bases. Here the CDR3 reads CASSLAGGTGAYEQYF. CDR3 coding DNA: TGTGCCAGCAGCTTAGCAGGAGGGACAGGAGCCTACGAGCAGTACTTC.

V gene TRBV7-2 combines with J gene TRBJ2-5; D unresolved. The CDR3 consists of 15 residues. Germline V gives CDR1 SGHTA, CDR2 FQGNSA. The germline V and J ends were trimmed by 1 base and 2 bases, with 11 bases remaining between them. Here the CDR3 reads CASSLGPLRQETQYF. CDR3 sequence (DNA): TGTGCCAGCAGCTTAGGCCCTCTAAGACAAGAGACCCAGTACTTC.

The DNA of the CDR3 is TGCGCCAGCAGCCCCGGAAGGTGGCAGCAGTTCTTC. Its protein is CASSPGRWQQFF. V gene TRBV4-1 combines with J gene TRBJ2-1, with D unresolved. Trimming cost V 4 bases and J 11 bases, with 12 bases left between them. The CDR3 extends over 12 amino acids. Per germline, CDR1 MGHRA and CDR2 YSYEKL.